A selection of T cell receptor beta chains follows, all from one sample in a study of CD8 T cells in ankylosing spondylitis. TCRdb re-derived calls from the 5' RACE reads in MiXCR, one entry per CDR3 protein. Counted here are about 200,000 distinct CDR3 sequences, around 24% occurring once; the ten biggest clones make up under 8%. Sequenced material: blood, either unsorted or a sorted T cell fraction (not recorded which). Receptors were obtained from a male donor with ankylosing spondylitis or in good health (not recorded which). Each CDR3 is given with its conserved first and last residue. Each record gives: V gene, D gene, clone size, CDR3 length, J gene, CDR3 protein, CDR3 DNA. The D gene is left open where the match is weak. Where a row states a size, it is once, few, many or the class of an expanded clone; other rows omit it.

v_gene: TRBV20-1
d_gene: TRBD1
abundance: once
len: 13
j_gene: TRBJ2-5
CDR3aa: CSALMDREETQYF
CDR3nt: TGCAGTGCCCTCATGGACAGGGAAGAGACCCAGTACTTC

v_gene: TRBV7-2
d_gene: NA
abundance: many
len: 12
j_gene: TRBJ2-3
CDR3aa: CASSVDTDTQYF
CDR3nt: TGTGCCAGCAGCGTCGACACAGATACGCAGTATTTT

v_gene: TRBV5-1
d_gene: NA
abundance: NA
len: 14
j_gene: TRBJ1-4
CDR3aa: CASSFDSQNEKLFF
CDR3nt: TGCGCCAGCAGCTTCGACAGCCAGAATGAAAAACTGTTTTTT

v_gene: TRBV29-1
d_gene: TRBD1
abundance: few
len: 13
j_gene: TRBJ2-7
CDR3aa: CSVPGQGLYEQYF
CDR3nt: TGCAGCGTTCCGGGACAGGGCCTCTACGAGCAGTACTTC

v_gene: TRBV20-1
d_gene: NA
abundance: NA
len: 14
j_gene: TRBJ2-3
CDR3aa: CSVSGGTGTDTQYF
CDR3nt: TGCAGTGTTTCCGGCGGGACCGGCACAGATACGCAGTATTTT

v_gene: TRBV10-3
d_gene: NA
abundance: NA
len: 15
j_gene: TRBJ2-7
CDR3aa: CAISGDFPNSYEQYF
CDR3nt: TGTGCCATCAGTGGGGACTTCCCAAACTCCTACGAGCAGTACTTC

v_gene: TRBV6-4
d_gene: NA
abundance: once
len: 14
j_gene: TRBJ2-1
CDR3aa: CASSDSARYNEQFF
CDR3nt: TGTGCCAGCAGTGACTCGGCCAGATACAATGAGCAGTTCTTC

v_gene: TRBV7-9
d_gene: NA
abundance: many
len: 15
j_gene: TRBJ2-7
CDR3aa: CASSFGQQASYEQYF
CDR3nt: TGTGCCAGCAGCTTTGGGCAGCAGGCCTCCTACGAGCAGTACTTC

v_gene: TRBV7-2
d_gene: NA
abundance: few
len: 12
j_gene: TRBJ2-7
CDR3aa: CASSSRVDEQYF
CDR3nt: TGTGCCAGCAGCTCGAGGGTCGACGAGCAGTACTTC

v_gene: TRBV20-1
d_gene: NA
abundance: many
len: 14
j_gene: TRBJ2-7
CDR3aa: CSARAPPREYEQYF
CDR3nt: TGCAGTGCTAGAGCCCCTCCAAGGGAATACGAGCAGTACTTC

v_gene: TRBV6-1
d_gene: NA
abundance: many
len: 13
j_gene: TRBJ1-2
CDR3aa: CASSRSDPYGYTF
CDR3nt: TGTGCCAGCAGCCGATCGGACCCCTATGGCTACACCTTC

v_gene: TRBV29-1
d_gene: TRBD1
abundance: few
len: 14
j_gene: TRBJ2-3
CDR3aa: CSVERDSSTDTQYF
CDR3nt: TGCAGCGTTGAAAGGGACAGTAGCACAGATACGCAGTATTTT

v_gene: TRBV20-1
d_gene: NA
abundance: few
len: 16
j_gene: TRBJ2-5
CDR3aa: CSARPFLRVTQETQYF
CDR3nt: TGCAGTGCTAGACCTTTCCTGAGAGTCACTCAAGAGACCCAGTACTTC

v_gene: TRBV5-5
d_gene: NA
abundance: NA
len: 14
j_gene: TRBJ2-2
CDR3aa: CASSLDSNTGELFF
CDR3nt: TGTGCCAGCAGCTTGGACAGCAACACCGGGGAGCTGTTTTTT

v_gene: TRBV11-2
d_gene: NA
abundance: NA
len: 15
j_gene: TRBJ2-7
CDR3aa: CASSPFSGRAYEQYF
CDR3nt: TGTGCCAGCAGCCCCTTCTCGGGTCGGGCCTACGAGCAGTACTTC

v_gene: TRBV10-3
d_gene: NA
abundance: many
len: 13
j_gene: TRBJ2-5
CDR3aa: CAISASEGETQYF
CDR3nt: TGTGCCATCAGCGCGTCGGAGGGGGAGACCCAGTACTTC

v_gene: TRBV7-2
d_gene: NA
abundance: many
len: 12
j_gene: TRBJ2-7
CDR3aa: CASSREIYEQYF
CDR3nt: TGTGCCAGCAGCCGGGAAATCTACGAGCAGTACTTC

v_gene: TRBV7-2
d_gene: TRBD2
abundance: many
len: 16
j_gene: TRBJ2-7
CDR3aa: CASSSRTSGRLIEQYF
CDR3nt: TGTGCCAGCAGCTCCAGGACTAGCGGGAGGTTAATCGAGCAGTACTTC

v_gene: TRBV20-1
d_gene: NA
abundance: few
len: 11
j_gene: TRBJ2-7
CDR3aa: CSASLLHREYF
CDR3nt: TGCAGTGCTAGCCTCCTCCATCGCGAGTACTTC

v_gene: TRBV4-1
d_gene: NA
abundance: many
len: 12
j_gene: TRBJ1-5
CDR3aa: CASAPSSGVQHF
CDR3nt: TGCGCCAGCGCACCTTCCTCAGGGGTCCAGCATTTT

v_gene: TRBV4-2
d_gene: TRBD1
abundance: many
len: 16
j_gene: TRBJ1-3
CDR3aa: CASSVDRSASGNTIYF
CDR3nt: TGTGCCAGCAGCGTGGACAGGTCGGCCTCTGGAAACACCATATATTTT

v_gene: TRBV20-1
d_gene: TRBD1
abundance: many
len: 11
j_gene: TRBJ1-1
CDR3aa: CSAWDSYEAFF
CDR3nt: TGCAGTGCTTGGGACAGTTATGAAGCTTTCTTT

v_gene: TRBV6-1
d_gene: NA
abundance: NA
len: 16
j_gene: TRBJ1-1
CDR3aa: CASTLGGRSLNTEAFF
CDR3nt: TGTGCCAGCACTCTTGGGGGACGGTCGCTGAACACTGAAGCTTTCTTT

v_gene: TRBV6-5
d_gene: NA
abundance: many
len: 15
j_gene: TRBJ2-5
CDR3aa: CASRIIWARMETQYF
CDR3nt: TGTGCCAGCAGAATTATCTGGGCTAGGATGGAGACCCAGTACTTC

v_gene: TRBV7-2
d_gene: NA
abundance: many
len: 14
j_gene: TRBJ2-3
CDR3aa: CASSLSTGTDTQYF
CDR3nt: TGTGCCAGCAGCTTAAGTACGGGCACAGATACGCAGTATTTT

v_gene: TRBV15
d_gene: NA
abundance: many
len: 14
j_gene: TRBJ1-5
CDR3aa: CATTSRGHNQPQHF
CDR3nt: TGTGCCACCACCTCTCGGGGCCACAATCAGCCCCAGCATTTT

v_gene: TRBV6-2/TRBV6-3
d_gene: TRBD1
abundance: many
len: 14
j_gene: TRBJ2-5
CDR3aa: CASSYLGQQETQYF
CDR3nt: TGTGCCAGCAGTTACCTGGGACAGCAAGAGACCCAGTACTTC

v_gene: TRBV4-2
d_gene: NA
abundance: many
len: 13
j_gene: TRBJ2-5
CDR3aa: CASSQDKRETQYF
CDR3nt: TGTGCCAGCAGCCAAGATAAGCGGGAGACCCAGTACTTC

v_gene: TRBV5-1
d_gene: TRBD2
abundance: many
len: 18
j_gene: TRBJ2-1
CDR3aa: CASSNTITSGSSYNEQFF
CDR3nt: TGCGCCAGCAGCAATACTATAACTAGCGGGAGTTCCTACAATGAGCAGTTCTTC

v_gene: TRBV5-5
d_gene: TRBD1
abundance: many
len: 15
j_gene: TRBJ1-4
CDR3aa: CASSLGQLSNEKLFF
CDR3nt: TGTGCCAGCAGCCTGGGACAGCTTTCTAATGAAAAACTGTTTTTT

v_gene: TRBV20-1
d_gene: NA
abundance: NA
len: 15
j_gene: TRBJ2-1
CDR3aa: CSAPDDRRSYNEQFF
CDR3nt: TGCAGTGCCCCAGACGACAGGCGCTCCTACAATGAGCAGTTCTTC

v_gene: TRBV11-2
d_gene: NA
abundance: once
len: 14
j_gene: TRBJ2-7
CDR3aa: CASSFLRQSYEQYF
CDR3nt: TGTGCCAGCAGCTTTCTGAGACAGAGTTACGAGCAGTACTTC

v_gene: TRBV10-3
d_gene: NA
abundance: NA
len: 13
j_gene: TRBJ1-1
CDR3aa: CAIAQGLDTEAFF
CDR3nt: TGTGCCATCGCCCAGGGATTGGACACTGAAGCTTTCTTT

v_gene: TRBV6-1
d_gene: NA
abundance: NA
len: 18
j_gene: TRBJ2-3
CDR3aa: CASSEARWGSGSQPLTCF
CDR3nt: NA

v_gene: TRBV5-1
d_gene: NA
abundance: few
len: 16
j_gene: TRBJ2-2
CDR3aa: CASSPARASNTGELFF
CDR3nt: TGCGCCAGCAGCCCTGCCAGGGCGTCGAACACCGGGGAGCTGTTTTTT

v_gene: TRBV6-1
d_gene: TRBD1
abundance: few
len: 13
j_gene: TRBJ2-1
CDR3aa: CASTTGQGGEQFF
CDR3nt: TGTGCCAGCACCACCGGACAGGGGGGCGAGCAGTTCTTC

v_gene: TRBV9
d_gene: NA
abundance: NA
len: 17
j_gene: TRBJ2-2
CDR3aa: CASSVGPPLSNTGELFF
CDR3nt: TGTGCCAGCAGCGTAGGGCCGCCGCTATCGAACACCGGGGAGCTGTTTTTT

v_gene: TRBV24-1
d_gene: NA
abundance: once
len: 17
j_gene: TRBJ1-3
CDR3aa: CATSDYGGMSSGNTIYF
CDR3nt: TGTGCCACCAGTGATTACGGAGGAATGAGCTCTGGAAACACCATATATTTT

v_gene: TRBV5-6
d_gene: NA
abundance: many
len: 14
j_gene: TRBJ2-2
CDR3aa: CASNYAVSTGELFF
CDR3nt: TGTGCCAGCAACTATGCCGTATCGACCGGGGAGCTGTTTTTT

v_gene: TRBV29-1
d_gene: NA
abundance: NA
len: 13
j_gene: TRBJ1-1
CDR3aa: CSVVRRGSTEAFF
CDR3nt: TGCAGCGTTGTTAGGCGGGGGAGCACTGAAGCTTTCTTT

v_gene: TRBV9
d_gene: NA
abundance: many
len: 16
j_gene: TRBJ1-1
CDR3aa: CASSVGGGQLNTEAFF
CDR3nt: TGTGCCAGCAGCGTAGGGGGGGGGCAGTTGAACACTGAAGCTTTCTTT

v_gene: TRBV5-1
d_gene: NA
abundance: few
len: 13
j_gene: TRBJ2-7
CDR3aa: CASSQQAGYEQYF
CDR3nt: TGCGCCAGCAGCCAGCAGGCGGGCTACGAGCAGTACTTC

v_gene: TRBV5-1
d_gene: TRBD1
abundance: NA
len: 18
j_gene: TRBJ2-3
CDR3aa: CASSFPPGQGWGRDTQYF
CDR3nt: TGCGCCAGCAGCTTCCCCCCCGGACAGGGCTGGGGGAGAGATACGCAGTATTTT

v_gene: TRBV5-5
d_gene: NA
abundance: many
len: 14
j_gene: TRBJ1-1
CDR3aa: CASSLGGRGTEAFF
CDR3nt: TGTGCCAGCAGCTTGGGGGGAAGAGGTACTGAAGCTTTCTTT

v_gene: TRBV20-1
d_gene: TRBD1
abundance: many
len: 16
j_gene: TRBJ2-7
CDR3aa: CSARAPPGQGYYEQYF
CDR3nt: TGCAGTGCTAGAGCCCCTCCGGGACAGGGCTACTACGAGCAGTACTTC

v_gene: TRBV7-9
d_gene: TRBD1
abundance: NA
len: 17
j_gene: TRBJ1-2
CDR3aa: CASSFQGQGTPIYGYTF
CDR3nt: TGTGCCAGCAGCTTTCAAGGACAGGGGACACCAATCTATGGCTACACCTTC

v_gene: TRBV27
d_gene: NA
abundance: many
len: 18
j_gene: TRBJ1-3
CDR3aa: CASKGRVVYWNSGNTIYF
CDR3nt: TGTGCCAGCAAGGGGAGGGTGGTGTACTGGAACTCTGGAAACACCATATATTTT

v_gene: TRBV20-1
d_gene: NA
abundance: NA
len: 15
j_gene: TRBJ1-6
CDR3aa: CSARPQGPRNSPLHF
CDR3nt: TGCAGTGCTCGGCCCCAGGGCCCCCGGAATTCACCCCTCCACTTT

v_gene: TRBV7-2
d_gene: TRBD1
abundance: many
len: 14
j_gene: TRBJ2-1
CDR3aa: CASSSGQGANEQFF
CDR3nt: TGTGCCAGCAGCTCCGGACAGGGGGCCAATGAGCAGTTCTTC